Given below is one T cell receptor beta chain in context. This sample is drawn from a study of OX40 agonist ivuxolimab in advanced cancers. The CDR3 loop spans 15 amino acids. Clones were sequenced by immunoSEQ multiplex PCR, and TCRdb holds only the in-frame ones, with some missing. This table has 25,000 to 40,000 clones, roughly 82% appearing once. This TCR came from an adult with an advanced solid tumor such as melanoma, head and neck, liver or kidney cancer. Sequenced here: CD4+ or CD8+ T cells sorted from blood, sampled in a trial of the OX40 agonist ivuxolimab. The chain uses TRBV21-1 and TRBJ2-1. TRBV21-1 is a pseudogene segment. In nucleotides, the CDR3 is TGTGCCAGCAGTGCCCTACACCATTCCGACAATGAGCAGTTCTTC. Its translation: CASSALHHSDNEQFF.